The 20 T cell receptor beta chains listed next were all sequenced from one sample in a study of blood T cell repertoires in COVID-19. Generated by immunoSEQ multiplex PCR, the TCRdb table keeps only in-frame clones and is missing some. Seen here are more than 200,000 clones, around 87% observed once, and the top ten hold about 6%. The sample was PBMCs or T cells enriched from blood (not recorded which). The receptors originated from a woman in her 30s with acute COVID-19.

The chain is built from TRBV2 and TRBJ2-5; 9 positions agree with TRBD2. Trimming took 2 bases from V and 5 from J; bases not matched to a gene: 6. This CDR3 is built from 15 residues. Looked up from germline, CDR1 is SNHLY and CDR2 is FYNNEI. The CDR3 protein is CASSELSRGGETQYF. The DNA for the CDR3 is TGTGCCAGCAGTGAACTCTCGCGGGGGGGTGAGACCCAGTACTTC.

This chain joins TRBV5-1 and TRBJ1-4, with D maybe TRBD1 (5 bases). V was clipped by 0 bases and J by 0 bases, with 6 bases between them. Germline V gene sequence: CDR1 SGHRS, CDR2 YFSETQ. The CDR3 extends over 15 amino acids. CDR3 residues: CASSLAGPTNEKLFF. As DNA, the CDR3 is TGCGCCAGCAGCTTGGCAGGGCCAACTAATGAAAAACTGTTTTTT. Full variable domain (missing parts from reference TRBV5-1 and TRBJ1-4): KAGVTQTPRYLIKTRGQQVTLSCSPISGHRSVSWYQQTPGQGLQFLFEYFSETQRNKGNFPGRFSGRQFSNSRSEMNVSTLELGDSALYLCASSLAGPTNEKLFFGSGTQLSVL.

The chain recombines TRBV6-5 with TRBJ1-5, with D possibly matching TRBD1 (5 bases). The CDR3 contains 14 residues. Looked up from germline, CDR1 is MNHEY and CDR2 is SVGAGI. V was cut by 0 bases and J by 11 bases, with 14 bases left in between. The CDR3 region has the DNA TGTGCCAGCAGTTACTCGAAAGGGGATTGGGCCCAGCATTTT. This sequence encodes CASSYSKGDWAQHF.

The genes are TRBV4-1 and TRBJ1-5, with 9 bases lining up with TRBD1. The V gene's germline CDR1 is MGHRA and CDR2 YSYEKL. V was clipped by 5 bases and J by 5 bases; unmatched bases: 1. The CDR3 is 13 amino acids. DNA for the CDR3: TGCGCCAGCAGCTGGGACAGGGATCAGCCCCAGCATTTT. This gives the protein CASSWDRDQPQHF.

The gene calls are TRBV9 and TRBJ2-1; 7 bases line up with TRBD1. The CDR3 runs to 15 residues. Losses at the gene ends were 3 bases for V and 5 bases for J; bases not matched to a gene: 8. The germline V gene encodes CDR1 SGDLS and CDR2 YYNGEE. In DNA form, the CDR3 reads TGTGCCAGCAGCGGTACAGGGGTACCGCACAATGAGCAGTTCTTC. Amino acid sequence: CASSGTGVPHNEQFF.

The chain has TRBV30 and TRBJ2-1; TRBD2 matches at 7 bases. Trimming cost V 3 bases and J 0 bases; bases outside gene matches: 8. The CDR3 runs 16 residues. CDR1 and CDR2 (germline): GTSNPN, SVGIG (reference sequence). CDR3 bases: TGTGCCTGGAGCCTAGGAGCGGGGAGCTCCTACAATGAGCAGTTCTTC. Residues: CAWSLGAGSSYNEQFF.

This chain joins TRBV4-3 and TRBJ2-5; D is ambiguous. CDR3 length: 13 amino acids. Trimming removed 1 base from V and 1 base from J, with 4 bases in between. Germline V CDR1 and CDR2: LGHNA, YSLEER. CDR3 sequence (DNA): TGCGCCAGCAGCCAAGCCCGCCAAGAGACCCAGTACTTC. Translating gives CASSQARQETQYF.

The CDR3 loop reads CASSSPTSGGHTDTQYF. In nucleotides, the CDR3 is TGCGCCAGCAGCTCTCCGACTAGCGGGGGCCACACAGATACGCAGTATTTT. The chain uses TRBV5-1 and TRBJ2-3, with 12 nucleotides matching TRBD2. V shed 3 bases, J shed 2 bases, and the junction held 7 bases outside the gene matches. The germline V gene encodes CDR1 SGHRS and CDR2 YFSETQ. The CDR3 has 17 amino acids.

This chain connects TRBV7-8 to TRBJ2-7; D remains ambiguous. The CDR3 runs 14 residues. V was cut by 5 bases and J by 2 bases, with 13 bases left in between. Germline CDR1 reads SGHVS; CDR2 reads FQNEAQ. The chain's CDR3 is CASSPAGSTYEQYF. The CDR3 DNA reads as TGTGCCAGCAGCCCGGCCGGGTCCACCTACGAGCAGTACTTC.

This clone was seen only once. The rearrangement uses TRBV7-2 and TRBJ1-5; D remains unclear. The germline CDR1 and CDR2 sequences are SGHTA and FQGNSA. This CDR3 comprises 15 residues. V gave up 5 bases and J gave up 5 bases, with 16 bases separating them. CDR3 sequence reads: CASSDGRTFYQPQHF. The CDR3 DNA reads as TGTGCCAGCAGCGATGGACGGACTTTTTATCAGCCCCAGCATTTT.

This sequence joins TRBV6-2 or TRBV6-3 and TRBJ2-7; no clear D gene. CDR3 length: 14 amino acids. Trimming took 0 bases from V and 3 from J, leaving 9 bases between them. Looked up from germline, CDR1 is MNHEY and CDR2 is SVGEGT. This CDR3 is CASSYSGASYEQYF. The DNA of the CDR3 is TGTGCCAGCAGTTACTCTGGAGCGAGCTACGAGCAGTACTTC.

The V call is TRBV19, the J call TRBJ1-4; D may be TRBD1 (5 bases). The CDR3 has 15 amino acids. The V and J ends lost 5 bases and 6 bases respectively, with 16 bases between them. Per germline, CDR1 LNHDA and CDR2 SQIVND (reference sequence). The CDR3 region is CASSLQRQGHEKLFF. The CDR3 region has the DNA TGTGCCAGTAGTCTCCAACGGCAGGGTCATGAAAAACTGTTTTTT.

The chain joins TRBV29-1 to TRBJ2-1; 7 nucleotides agree with TRBD2. From germline, CDR1 is SQVTM and CDR2 ANQGSEA. The ends lost 4 bases at V and 3 bases at J; junction bases unmatched: 6. The CDR3 covers 14 residues. The CDR3 protein is CSVGFLAVYNEQFF. The CDR3 bases are TGCAGCGTTGGATTCCTAGCGGTCTACAATGAGCAGTTCTTC.

This clone came up a few times. The genes are TRBV20-1 and TRBJ2-5; 8 nucleotides align to TRBD1. This CDR3 has 11 amino acids. The germline gives CDR1 DFQATT, CDR2 SNEGSKA (reference sequence). V dropped 5 bases and J dropped 4; count of bases not matched to a gene: 0. CDR3 residues: CSADRGETQYF. CDR3 bases: TGCAGTGCTGACAGGGGAGAGACCCAGTACTTC.

The chain carries TRBV29-1 and TRBJ2-7; the match to TRBD1 covers 7 bases. Germline V gene sequence: CDR1 SQVTM, CDR2 ANQGSEA. The CDR3 covers 12 residues. V was clipped by 5 bases and J by 5 bases; unmatched bases: 6. CDR3 in DNA: TGCAGCGTTACAGGGGATAGCCACGAGCAGTACTTC. Translated, it gives CSVTGDSHEQYF.

The chain couples TRBV30 to TRBJ1-6; D might be TRBD1 (6 bases). Trimming took 3 bases from V and 7 from J, leaving 16 bases between them. CDR1 and CDR2 (germline): GTSNPN, SVGIG (reference sequence). The CDR3 covers 15 residues. CDR3 sequence reads: CAWRGAGLGNSPLHF. CDR3 DNA: TGTGCCTGGAGGGGGGCGGGCTTAGGGAATTCACCCCTCCACTTT.

The V call is TRBV7-8, the J call TRBJ1-6, with D unclear. This CDR3 is built from 18 residues. From germline, CDR1 is SGHVS and CDR2 FQNEAQ. Between the trimmed V and J ends, which lost 1 base and 0 bases, there was a span of 13 bases. Written as DNA, the CDR3 is TGTGCCAGCAGCTTAGTTGTCGGAGCTAGCTCCTATAATTCACCCCTCCACTTT. Its translation: CASSLVVGASSYNSPLHF.

CDR3 nucleotide sequence: TGTGCCAGCAGCGTAGGTCTAGCGGAGAACACCGGGGAGCTGTTTTTT. Translating it yields CASSVGLAENTGELFF. The rearrangement links TRBV9 to TRBJ2-2; 7 bases are shared with TRBD2. Unmatched junction bases numbered 3, after V lost 0 bases and J lost 1 base. CDR1 is SGDLS, CDR2 YYNGEE, per germline. The CDR3 is made up of 16 amino acids.

V gene TRBV28 combines with J gene TRBJ1-2; tentative D call: TRBD1 (5 bases). In germline, CDR1 is MDHEN, CDR2 SYDVKM. The CDR3 sequence is 14 residues long. Between the trimmed V and J ends, which lost 11 bases and 5 bases, there was a span of 21 bases. Here the CDR3 reads CAVRRGSHVYGYTF. In DNA, the CDR3 is TGTGCCGTCCGTCGGGGGTCCCACGTGTATGGCTACACCTTC.

The gene calls are TRBV27 and TRBJ1-2; 8 bases map to TRBD1. V shed 6 bases and J 5 bases; nucleotides not matched to a gene: 8. The CDR3 extends over 14 amino acids. Germline values: CDR1 MNHEY, CDR2 SMNVEV (reference sequence). DNA for the CDR3: TGTGCCAGCAGGACCGGACAGGGCCTATATGGCTACACCTTC. Its translation: CASRTGQGLYGYTF.